Shown below are 28 T cell receptor beta chains from a single sample sequenced in a study of T-cell memory formation after mild COVID-19. TCRdb redid the calling of the 5' RACE reads with MiXCR, one entry per CDR3 protein. The sample lists around 300,000 distinct CDR3 sequences, 13% to 15% occurring once. The sample was PBMCs or a T cell subset sorted from them (not recorded which). The source is a man younger than 35 who had mild COVID-19 (a few samples of this study predate the infection). Cell type and time point are not known.

There are a few counts of this clonotype. The chain combines TRBV12-3 or TRBV12-4 with TRBJ2-1, with 7 bases that match TRBD1. CDR3 length: 17 amino acids. J gave up 3 bases and V 1 base, and 9 bases lay outside the gene matches. The CDR3 DNA reads as TGTGCCAGCAGTTTAGGATTCCGGGCAGGGGGCTACAATGAGCAGTTCTTC. This translates into CASSLGFRAGGYNEQFF.

This clonotype was seen more than once but under ten times. The chain joins TRBV4-1 to TRBJ2-7; D tentatively reads TRBD1 or TRBD2 (5 bases each). Trimming removed 2 bases at V and 4 bases at J, with 18 bases between. The CDR3 runs 16 residues. Germline loops: CDR1 MGHRA, CDR2 YSYEKL. The CDR3 here is CASSQSGTRPNYEQYV. In DNA form, the CDR3 reads TGCGCCAGCAGCCAATCCGGGACGCGGCCCAATTACGAGCAGTACGTC.

This clonotype was detected only a few times. The chain joins TRBV12-3 or TRBV12-4 to TRBJ2-1, with 8 bases aligning to TRBD2. Trimming at V came to 6 bases and at J to 9 bases, leaving 16 bases not matched to a gene. The CDR3 is made up of 16 amino acids. CDR3 region: CASRPHGGGTPGEQFF. In DNA, the CDR3 is TGTGCCAGCAGACCCCATGGCGGGGGGACCCCAGGTGAGCAGTTCTTC.

A remark on this clonotype: It may be a read error: a sequence one base away is much more abundant. The chain links TRBV12-3 or TRBV12-4 to TRBJ2-3, with D unresolved. The CDR3 sequence is 11 residues long. V lost 6 bases and J lost 3, with 4 bases in between. The CDR3 bases are TGTGCCAGCAGGCAGACAGATACGCAGTATTTT. It encodes CASRQTDTQYF.

The chain joins TRBV18 to TRBJ1-1; D is undetermined. CDR1 is KGHSH, CDR2 LQKENI, per germline. V lost 3 bases and J lost 8, with 10 bases in between. The CDR3 is 12 amino acids. The CDR3: CASSPPVLEAFF. The CDR3 DNA is TGTGCCAGCTCACCCCCCGTTCTCGAAGCTTTCTTT.

The rearrangement uses TRBV12-3 or TRBV12-4 and TRBJ2-3; D is undetermined. The CDR3 totals 14 residues. V was pared by 3 bases and J by 1 base, with 8 bases between. The CDR3 loop reads CASSFIRGTDTQYF. DNA of the CDR3: TGTGCCAGCAGTTTTATCCGGGGCACAGATACGCAGTATTTT.

The sample holds many counts of this clonotype. This chain connects TRBV6-2 or TRBV6-3 to TRBJ2-3, with 7 bases identical to TRBD2. The CDR3 is 15 amino acids. Trimming at V came to 7 bases and at J to 2 bases, leaving 9 bases not matched to a gene. Germline CDR1 and CDR2: MNHEY and SVGEGT. CDR3 nucleotide sequence: TGTGCCAGCACTCACGGGCTAGCGGACACAGATACGCAGTATTTT. It specifies CASTHGLADTDTQYF.

At least ten counts were recorded for this clonotype. The chain uses TRBV5-1 and TRBJ2-5, with D possibly TRBD1 on 6 matching bases. This CDR3 contains 14 residues. Germline values: CDR1 SGHRS, CDR2 YFSETQ. With 0 bases removed from V and 9 bases from J, the gap between germline ends came to 15 bases. The CDR3 sequence: CASSLETPQGAQYF. The CDR3 DNA sequence: TGCGCCAGCAGCTTGGAGACGCCACAGGGAGCCCAGTACTTC.

This clonotype has a handful of counts. The genes are TRBV6-1 and TRBJ2-7; the D is unclear. The germline V gene has CDR1 MNHNS and CDR2 SASEGT. Trimming shortened V by 1 base and J by 6 bases, and 10 bases separated the two germline ends. The CDR3 covers 13 residues. The CDR3 loop is CASSEVGTPEQYV. The CDR3 DNA reads TGTGCCAGCAGTGAAGTCGGCACGCCCGAGCAGTACGTC.

The sample holds a few counts of this clonotype. The rearrangement links TRBV6-5 to TRBJ2-7; the D gene is possibly TRBD2 (6 bases). Germline assignment: CDR1 MNHEY and CDR2 SVGAGI. The CDR3 spans 15 residues. The ends were cut back, 2 bases at V and 1 base at J, with 12 bases in the middle. CDR3 in DNA: TGTGCCAGCAGTTACGAGGGACTCTCGTCCTACGAGCAGTACTTC. This sequence encodes CASSYEGLSSYEQYF.

The chain employs TRBV21-1 and TRBJ2-7; TRBD1 was called by the table and not checked on the DNA. TRBV21-1 is marked as a pseudogene. This CDR3 region has 16 residues. CDR3 residues: CASSKAGTGAGYEQYF. CDR3 bases: TGTGCCAGCAGCAAAGCTGGGACAGGGGCTGGCTACGAGCAGTACTTC.

The genes are TRBV7-9 and TRBJ2-1; possible D gene TRBD2, 5 bases. CDR1 and CDR2 from the germline V gene are SEHNR and FQNEAQ (reference sequence). Between the trimmed V and J ends, which lost 3 bases and 5 bases, there was a span of 14 bases. The CDR3 runs 15 residues. The CDR3 loop is CASSFSRTVNNEQFF. CDR3 nucleotides: TGTGCCAGCAGCTTTTCCCGGACTGTTAACAATGAGCAGTTCTTC.

The gene calls are TRBV20-1 and TRBJ2-5, with 10 bases that match TRBD2. CDR1 and CDR2 (germline): DFQATT, SNEGSKA (reference sequence). Trimming cost V 1 base and J 6 bases; bases outside gene matches: 8. The CDR3 length is 15 residues. CDR3 DNA sequence: TGCAGTGCTAGAGCCTGGGGACTAGCGAGGCAGACCCAGTACTTC. Translation: CSARAWGLARQTQYF.

This clonotype was found many times. The rearrangement uses TRBV12-3 or TRBV12-4 and TRBJ1-2; tentative D call: TRBD1 (5 bases). The V gene lost 6 bases and the J gene lost 8 bases, with 10 bases spanning the gap. The CDR3 is 11 residues long. This CDR3 reads CASSLRGGYTF. CDR3 coding DNA: TGTGCCAGCAGCTTACGGGGCGGCTACACCTTC.

This clonotype was seen at least ten times. The chain has TRBV6-5 and TRBJ1-1; D unclear. Trimming took off 8 bases at V and 1 base at J, with 11 bases between the two ends. Germline V gene sequence: CDR1 MNHEY, CDR2 SVGAGI. The CDR3 runs to 13 residues. The CDR3 region has the DNA TGTGCCAGCTCCTACGGTACGAACACTGAAGCTTTCTTT. Amino acids: CASSYGTNTEAFF.

The rearrangement uses TRBV6-5 and TRBJ1-6, with TRBD1 identical over 8 bases. V lost 2 bases and J lost 7; bases outside the gene matches: 7. This CDR3 region has 16 residues. Per the germline V gene, CDR1 is MNHEY and CDR2 is SVGAGI. CDR3 DNA sequence: TGTGCCAGCAGTTACCTACCGACAGGGGAGAATTCACCCCTCCACTTT. The encoded protein is CASSYLPTGENSPLHF.

This clonotype was detected a few times. The chain employs TRBV20-1 and TRBJ1-5; TRBD1 matches at 8 bases. Germline lookup yields CDR1 DFQATT and CDR2 SNEGSKA (reference sequence). V lost 4 bases and J lost 5; bases outside the gene matches: 1. The CDR3 runs to 12 residues. The CDR3 loop is CSAIQGDQPQHF. DNA for the CDR3: TGCAGTGCTATACAGGGGGATCAGCCCCAGCATTTT.

The chain recombines TRBV12-3 or TRBV12-4 with TRBJ1-1; D not resolved. The CDR3 sequence is 13 residues long. The V gene lost 8 bases and the J gene lost 1 base, with 11 bases spanning the gap. CDR3 sequence (DNA): TGTGCCAGCGCCCGTACACCGAACACTGAAGCTTTCTTT. Encoded protein: CASARTPNTEAFF.

This clonotype was recorded at least ten times. The chain combines TRBV4-3 with TRBJ1-6; no firm D call. The CDR3 loop spans 16 amino acids. Trimming left V 1 base short and J 0 bases short, with 7 bases between. Germline V CDR1 and CDR2: LGHNA, YSLEER. The CDR3 coding sequence is TGCGCCAGCAGCCAAGCGGTAAACTCCTATAATTCACCCCTCCACTTT. Translated: CASSQAVNSYNSPLHF.

CDR3 in amino acids: CASSQQGFTGANVLTF. CDR3 nucleotides: TGTGCCAGCAGCCAACAGGGGTTCACTGGGGCCAACGTCCTGACTTTC. The chain combines TRBV3-1 with TRBJ2-6; the D gene is possibly TRBD1 (6 bases). V dropped 2 bases and J dropped 2 bases, with 10 bases sitting between them. Germline values: CDR1 LGHDT, CDR2 YNNKEL (reference sequence). This CDR3 spans 16 amino acids.

The chain has TRBV7-9 and TRBJ2-3; D is ambiguous. There are 13 residues in the CDR3. V gave up 1 base and J gave up 2 bases, with 4 bases separating them. Germline V gene sequence: CDR1 SEHNR, CDR2 FQNEAQ (reference sequence). The CDR3 region has the DNA TGTGCCAGCAGCTTAGACCACACAGATACGCAGTATTTT. This gives the protein CASSLDHTDTQYF.

The table lists this clonotype with a few counts. This chain links TRBV7-9 with TRBJ2-7, with 7 positions matching TRBD1. The trim removed 5 bases at V and 0 bases at J, leaving 4 bases unmatched. This CDR3 spans 14 amino acids. The V gene's germline CDR1 is SEHNR and CDR2 FQNEAQ (reference sequence). The CDR3: CASSQGQLSYEQYV. CDR3 DNA: TGTGCCAGCAGCCAGGGACAGCTCTCCTACGAGCAGTACGTC.

This clonotype was counted only a few times. The chain carries TRBV5-1 and TRBJ2-7; D is perhaps TRBD2 (5 bases). The V end was cut by 5 bases, the J end by 6 bases, with 18 bases between. Germline assignment: CDR1 SGHRS and CDR2 YFSETQ. The CDR3 extends over 14 amino acids. CDR3 residues: CASSSQDSPAEQYF. The CDR3 nucleotides read TGCGCCAGCAGTTCTCAGGACTCCCCGGCCGAGCAGTACTTC.

In its sample, this clonotype was seen a few times. The chain uses TRBV3-1 and TRBJ2-3; TRBD2 aligns across 12 bases. Germline V gene sequence: CDR1 LGHDT, CDR2 YNNKEL (reference sequence). The CDR3 sequence is 17 residues long. Losses at the gene ends were 5 bases for V and 2 bases for J; bases not matched to a gene: 8. CDR3 nucleotide sequence: TGTGCCAGCAGCGGTCGGACTAGCGGGGCATACACAGATACGCAGTATTTT. Translating it yields CASSGRTSGAYTDTQYF.

CDR3 in amino acids: CASSGGLAAGQETQYF. CDR3 DNA: TGTGCCAGCAGTGGGGGGTTGGCAGCCGGCCAAGAGACCCAGTACTTC. The chain couples TRBV2 to TRBJ2-5; D is perhaps TRBD1 or TRBD2 (5 bases each). The CDR3 sequence is 16 residues long. Trimming left V 4 bases short and J 1 base short, with 16 bases between. Per germline, CDR1 SNHLY and CDR2 FYNNEI.

The chain recombines TRBV6-2 or TRBV6-3 with TRBJ2-1; tentative D call: TRBD2 (5 bases). CDR3 size: 10 residues. V lost 6 bases to trimming and J lost 11 bases, with 8 bases between them. CDR1 MNHEY and CDR2 SVGEGT come from the germline V gene. The CDR3 DNA reads as TGTGCCAGCAGGGGAGCCCAGCAGTTCTTC. It yields the protein CASRGAQQFF.

This clonotype was counted a few times. The gene calls are TRBV24-1 and TRBJ2-2; TRBD1 or TRBD2 may be the D gene (5 bases each). V shed 8 bases and J shed 1 base, with 10 bases lying between them. The CDR3 is 14 residues long. Per the germline V gene, CDR1 is KGHDR and CDR2 is SFDVKD. The CDR3 loop reads CATKGPKNTGELFF. Here the CDR3 DNA reads TGTGCCACCAAGGGACCGAAGAACACCGGGGAGCTGTTTTTT.

The chain recombines TRBV7-9 with TRBJ2-1; the match to TRBD2 covers 8 bases. The V gene end was trimmed by 4 bases and the J gene end by 3 bases; junction bases not matched to a gene: 11. CDR3 size: 17 residues. Germline CDR1 reads SEHNR; CDR2 reads FQNEAQ (reference sequence). The CDR3 DNA reads as TGTGCCAGCAGCTCCGGCCGTCTAGCGGGCCACTACAATGAGCAGTTCTTC. Encoded protein: CASSSGRLAGHYNEQFF. The full variable domain, with the rest looked up from reference TRBV7-9 and TRBJ2-1, is DTGVSQNPRHKITKRGQNVTFRCDPISEHNRLYWYRQTLGQGPEFLTYFQNEAQLEKSRLLSDRFSAERPKGSFSTLEIQRTEQGDSAMYLCASSSGRLAGHYNEQFFGPGTRLTVL.